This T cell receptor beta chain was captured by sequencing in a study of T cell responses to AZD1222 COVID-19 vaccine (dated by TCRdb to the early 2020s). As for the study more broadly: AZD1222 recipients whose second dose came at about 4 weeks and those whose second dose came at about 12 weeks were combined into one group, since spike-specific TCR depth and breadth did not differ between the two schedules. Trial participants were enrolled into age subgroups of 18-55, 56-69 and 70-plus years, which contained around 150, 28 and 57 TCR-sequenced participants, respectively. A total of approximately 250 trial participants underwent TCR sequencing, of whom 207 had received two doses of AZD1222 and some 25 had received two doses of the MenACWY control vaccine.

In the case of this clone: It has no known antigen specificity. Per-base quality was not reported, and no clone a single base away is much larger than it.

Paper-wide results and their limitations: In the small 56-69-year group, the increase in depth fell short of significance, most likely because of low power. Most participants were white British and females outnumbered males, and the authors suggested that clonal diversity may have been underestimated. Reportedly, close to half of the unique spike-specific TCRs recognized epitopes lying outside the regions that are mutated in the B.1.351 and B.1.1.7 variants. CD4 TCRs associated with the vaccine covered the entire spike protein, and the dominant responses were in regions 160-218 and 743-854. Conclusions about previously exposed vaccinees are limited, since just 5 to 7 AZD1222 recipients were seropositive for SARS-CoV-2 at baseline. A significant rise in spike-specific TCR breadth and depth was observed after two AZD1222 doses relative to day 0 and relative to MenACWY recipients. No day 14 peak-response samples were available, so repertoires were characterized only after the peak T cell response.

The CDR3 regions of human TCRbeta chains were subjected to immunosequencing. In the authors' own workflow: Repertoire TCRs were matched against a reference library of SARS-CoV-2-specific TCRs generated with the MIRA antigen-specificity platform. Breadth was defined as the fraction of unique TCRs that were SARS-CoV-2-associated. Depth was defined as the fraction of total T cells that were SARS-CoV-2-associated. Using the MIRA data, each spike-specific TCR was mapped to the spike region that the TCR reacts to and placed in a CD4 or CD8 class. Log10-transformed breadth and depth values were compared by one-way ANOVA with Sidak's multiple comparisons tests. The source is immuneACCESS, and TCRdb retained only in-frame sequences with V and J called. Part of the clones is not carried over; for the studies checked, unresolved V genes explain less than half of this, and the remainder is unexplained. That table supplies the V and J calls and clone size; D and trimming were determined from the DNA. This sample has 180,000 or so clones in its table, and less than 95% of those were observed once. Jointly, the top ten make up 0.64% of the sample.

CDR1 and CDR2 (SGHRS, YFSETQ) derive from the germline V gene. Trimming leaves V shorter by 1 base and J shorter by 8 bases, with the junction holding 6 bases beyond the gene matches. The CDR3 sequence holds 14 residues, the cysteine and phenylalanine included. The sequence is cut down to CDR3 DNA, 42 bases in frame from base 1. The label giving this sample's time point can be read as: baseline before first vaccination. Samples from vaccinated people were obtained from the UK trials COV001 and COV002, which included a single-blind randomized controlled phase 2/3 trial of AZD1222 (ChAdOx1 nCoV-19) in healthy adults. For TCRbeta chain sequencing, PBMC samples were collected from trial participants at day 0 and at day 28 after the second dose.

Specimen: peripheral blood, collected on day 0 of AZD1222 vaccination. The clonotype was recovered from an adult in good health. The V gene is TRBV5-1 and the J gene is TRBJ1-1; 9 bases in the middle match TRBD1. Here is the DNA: TGCGCCAGCAGCTTGAGAATCGGGACAGGGGAAGCTTTCTTT. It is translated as CASSLRIGTGEAFF.